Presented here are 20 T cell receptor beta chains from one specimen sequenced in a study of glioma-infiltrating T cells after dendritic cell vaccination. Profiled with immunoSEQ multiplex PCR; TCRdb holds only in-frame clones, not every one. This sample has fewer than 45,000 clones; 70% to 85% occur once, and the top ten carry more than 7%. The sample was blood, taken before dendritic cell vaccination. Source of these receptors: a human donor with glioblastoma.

CDR3 sequence: CASSFGTEYNEQFF. The DNA for the CDR3 is TGTGCCAGCAGCTTCGGGACAGAGTACAATGAGCAGTTCTTC. The chain recombines TRBV7-2 with TRBJ2-1; TRBD1 matches at 7 bases. CDR3 length: 14 amino acids. Germline V CDR1 and CDR2: SGHTA, FQGNSA. Trimming took 3 bases from V and 4 from J; bases not matched to a gene: 3.

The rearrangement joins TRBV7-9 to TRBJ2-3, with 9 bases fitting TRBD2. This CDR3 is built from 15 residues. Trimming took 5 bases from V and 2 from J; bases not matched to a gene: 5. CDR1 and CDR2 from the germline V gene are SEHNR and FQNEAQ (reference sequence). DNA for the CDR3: TGTGCCAGCAGCCCGGGACTAGCCGACACAGATACGCAGTATTTT. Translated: CASSPGLADTDTQYF.

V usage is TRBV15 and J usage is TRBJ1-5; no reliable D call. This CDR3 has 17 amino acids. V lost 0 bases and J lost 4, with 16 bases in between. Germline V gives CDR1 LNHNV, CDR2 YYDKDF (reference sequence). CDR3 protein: CATSRDLGRITNQPQHF. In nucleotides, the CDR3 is TGTGCCACCAGCAGAGATCTGGGCCGGATCACAAATCAGCCCCAGCATTTT.

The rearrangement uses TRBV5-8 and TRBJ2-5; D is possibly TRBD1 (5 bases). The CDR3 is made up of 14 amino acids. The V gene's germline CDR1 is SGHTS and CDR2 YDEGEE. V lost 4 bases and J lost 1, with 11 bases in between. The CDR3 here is CASSTRQLQETQYF. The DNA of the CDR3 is TGTGCCAGCAGCACCCGACAGCTCCAAGAGACCCAGTACTTC.

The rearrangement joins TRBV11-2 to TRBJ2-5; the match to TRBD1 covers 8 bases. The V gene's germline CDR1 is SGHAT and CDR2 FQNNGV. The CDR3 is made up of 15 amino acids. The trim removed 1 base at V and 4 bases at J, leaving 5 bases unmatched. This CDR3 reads CASSLGDRPPETQYF. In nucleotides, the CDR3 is TGTGCCAGCAGCTTAGGGGACAGGCCACCAGAGACCCAGTACTTC.

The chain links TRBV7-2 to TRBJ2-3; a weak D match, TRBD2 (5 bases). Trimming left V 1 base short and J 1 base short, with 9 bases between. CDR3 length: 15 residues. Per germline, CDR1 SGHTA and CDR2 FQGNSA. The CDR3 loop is CASSLVWRGTDTQYF. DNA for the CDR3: TGTGCCAGCAGCTTAGTCTGGCGGGGCACAGATACGCAGTATTTT.

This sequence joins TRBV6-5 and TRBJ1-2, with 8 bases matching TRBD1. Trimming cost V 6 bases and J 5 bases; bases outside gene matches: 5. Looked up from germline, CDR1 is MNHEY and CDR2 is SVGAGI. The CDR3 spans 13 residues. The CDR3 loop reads CASRGQASYGYTF. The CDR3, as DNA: TGTGCCAGCAGGGGACAGGCCAGTTATGGCTACACCTTC.

CDR3 sequence: CASSVSGGATEQFF. The CDR3 region has the DNA TGTGCCAGCAGTGTTAGCGGGGGGGCGACTGAGCAGTTCTTC. V gene TRBV6-1 combines with J gene TRBJ2-1; 11 bases are a match to TRBD2. The trim removed 4 bases at V and 9 bases at J, leaving 5 bases unmatched. CDR3 length equals 14 residues. Germline V gene lookup returns CDR1 MNHNS and CDR2 SASEGT.

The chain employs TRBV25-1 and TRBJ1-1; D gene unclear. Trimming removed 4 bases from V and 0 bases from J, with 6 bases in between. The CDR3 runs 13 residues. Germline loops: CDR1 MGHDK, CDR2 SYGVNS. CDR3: CASSAGMNTEAFF. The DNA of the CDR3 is TGTGCCAGCAGTGCGGGGATGAACACTGAAGCTTTCTTT. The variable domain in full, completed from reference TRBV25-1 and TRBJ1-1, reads EADIYQTPRYLVIGTGKKITLECSQTMGHDKMYWYQQDPGMELHLIHYSYGVNSTEKGDLSSESTVSRIRTEHFPLTLESARPSHTSQYLCASSAGMNTEAFFGQGTRLTVV.

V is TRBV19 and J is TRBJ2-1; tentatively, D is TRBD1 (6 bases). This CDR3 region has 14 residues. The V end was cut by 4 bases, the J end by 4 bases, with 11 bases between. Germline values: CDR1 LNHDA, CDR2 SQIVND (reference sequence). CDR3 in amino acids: CASSTRGKYNEQFF. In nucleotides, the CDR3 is TGTGCCAGTAGTACCAGGGGAAAATACAATGAGCAGTTCTTC.

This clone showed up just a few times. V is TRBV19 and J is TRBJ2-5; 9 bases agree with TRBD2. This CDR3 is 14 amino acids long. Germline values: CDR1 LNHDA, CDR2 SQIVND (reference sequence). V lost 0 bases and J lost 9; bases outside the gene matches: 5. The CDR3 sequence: CASSIDLAGGPQYF. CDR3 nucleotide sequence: TGTGCCAGTAGTATAGATCTGGCGGGGGGGCCCCAGTACTTC.

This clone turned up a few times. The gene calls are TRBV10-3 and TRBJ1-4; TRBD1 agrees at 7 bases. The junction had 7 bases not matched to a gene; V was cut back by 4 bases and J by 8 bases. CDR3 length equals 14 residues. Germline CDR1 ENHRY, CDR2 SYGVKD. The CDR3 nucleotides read TGTGCCATCAGTGTAACAGGGGAGAAAGAAAAACTGTTTTTT. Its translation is CAISVTGEKEKLFF.

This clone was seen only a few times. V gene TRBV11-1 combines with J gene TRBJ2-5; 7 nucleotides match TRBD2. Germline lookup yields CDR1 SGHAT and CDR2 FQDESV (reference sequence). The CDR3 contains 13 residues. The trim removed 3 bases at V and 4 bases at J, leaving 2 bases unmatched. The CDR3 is CASSFPGGETQYF. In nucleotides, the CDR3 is TGTGCCAGCAGCTTTCCGGGGGGAGAGACCCAGTACTTC.

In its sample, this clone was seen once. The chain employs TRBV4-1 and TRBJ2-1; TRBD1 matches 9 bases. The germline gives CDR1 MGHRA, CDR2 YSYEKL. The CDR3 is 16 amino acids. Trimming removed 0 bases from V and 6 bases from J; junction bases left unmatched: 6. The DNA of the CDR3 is TGCGCCAGCAGCCAAGAGGGACAGGGAGGGGGCAATGAGCAGTTCTTC. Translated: CASSQEGQGGGNEQFF.

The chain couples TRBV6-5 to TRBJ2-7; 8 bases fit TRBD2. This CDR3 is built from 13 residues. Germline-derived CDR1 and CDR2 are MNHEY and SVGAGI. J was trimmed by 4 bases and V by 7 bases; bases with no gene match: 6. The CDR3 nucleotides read TGTGCCAGCACCTCCGGGGGGGGATACGAGCAGTACTTC. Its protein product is CASTSGGGYEQYF.

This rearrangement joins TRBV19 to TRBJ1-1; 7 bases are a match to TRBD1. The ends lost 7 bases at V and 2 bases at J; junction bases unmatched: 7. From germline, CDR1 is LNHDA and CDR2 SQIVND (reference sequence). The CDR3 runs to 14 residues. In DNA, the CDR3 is TGTGCCAGTACCATACGACAGGGAAACACTGAAGCTTTCTTT. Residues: CASTIRQGNTEAFF.

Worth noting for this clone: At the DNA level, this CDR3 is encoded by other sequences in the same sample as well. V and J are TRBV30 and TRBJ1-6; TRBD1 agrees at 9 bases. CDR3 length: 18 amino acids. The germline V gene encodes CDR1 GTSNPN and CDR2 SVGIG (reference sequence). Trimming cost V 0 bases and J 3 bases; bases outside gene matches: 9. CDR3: CAWSVLGDRDNYNSPLHF. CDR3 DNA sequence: TGTGCCTGGAGTGTATTAGGGGACAGGGATAACTATAATTCACCCCTCCACTTT.

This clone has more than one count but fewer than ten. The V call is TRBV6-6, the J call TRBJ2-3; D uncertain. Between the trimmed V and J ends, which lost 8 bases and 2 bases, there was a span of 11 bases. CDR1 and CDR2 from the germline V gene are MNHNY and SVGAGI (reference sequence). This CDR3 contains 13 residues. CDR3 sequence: CASGEPNTDTQYF. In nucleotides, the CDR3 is TGTGCCAGCGGAGAACCCAACACAGATACGCAGTATTTT.

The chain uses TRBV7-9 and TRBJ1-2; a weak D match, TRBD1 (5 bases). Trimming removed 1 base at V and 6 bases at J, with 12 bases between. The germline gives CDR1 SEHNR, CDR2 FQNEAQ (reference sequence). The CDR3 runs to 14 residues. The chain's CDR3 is CASSLEGTRDGYTF. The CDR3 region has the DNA TGTGCCAGCAGCTTAGAAGGGACTCGGGATGGCTACACCTTC.

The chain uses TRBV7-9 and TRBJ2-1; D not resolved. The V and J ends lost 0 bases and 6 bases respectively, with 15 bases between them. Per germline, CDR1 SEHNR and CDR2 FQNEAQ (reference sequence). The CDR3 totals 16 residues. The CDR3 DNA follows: TGTGCCAGCAGCTTAGCGCCCCCGTCTGGGCTCAATGAGCAGTTCTTC. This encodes CASSLAPPSGLNEQFF.